These 16 T cell receptor beta chains were all obtained from the same sample, sequenced in a study of post-analysis software for immune sequencing data. Overall study findings and caveats: With TRBV5-6, TRBV5-1 and TRBV20-1 included, five TRBV segments were more frequent in patients than in controls.

The TCR beta cDNA libraries carried unique molecular identifiers. TCRdb itself ran the PCR reads through MiXCR, one entry per CDR3 protein. The sample includes about 380,000 distinct CDR3 sequences, less than 35% of them seen just once. The antigens these receptors bind are not known. Specimen: blood. All receptors come from a girl under 18 with multiple sclerosis.

This clonotype was observed at least ten times. This chain links TRBV9 with TRBJ2-3, with D possibly called TRBD1 or TRBD2 (6 bases each). Per germline, CDR1 SGDLS and CDR2 YYNGEE. V was trimmed by 0 bases and J by 2 bases, leaving 13 bases between them. CDR3 length: 16 amino acids. As DNA, the CDR3 is TGTGCCAGCAGCGTAGCGTGGGGGGCAATCACAGATACGCAGTATTTT. Its translation: CASSVAWGAITDTQYF.

The chain links TRBV6-6 to TRBJ2-3; 10 nucleotides agree with TRBD1. V shed 6 bases and J 2 bases; nucleotides not matched to a gene: 8. The germline V gene encodes CDR1 MNHNY and CDR2 SVGAGI (reference sequence). CDR3 size: 16 residues. Here the CDR3 reads CASRRPGTGVTDTQYF. The CDR3 DNA follows: TGTGCCAGCAGGCGCCCCGGGACAGGGGTCACAGATACGCAGTATTTT.

A note on this clonotype: This clone may be a read error of a much larger clone one base away. This rearrangement joins TRBV7-9 to TRBJ2-7; 7 bases match TRBD2. Germline loops: CDR1 SEHNR, CDR2 FQNEAQ (reference sequence). This CDR3 region has 14 residues. The CDR3 is CAGSSPGGSYEQYF. CDR3 coding DNA: TGTGCCGGCAGCTCACCCGGGGGGTCCTACGAGCAGTACTTC.

The rearrangement uses TRBV4-2 and TRBJ2-1; either TRBD1 or TRBD2 may supply D (5 bases each). V was trimmed by 4 bases and J by 1 base, leaving 11 bases between them. Per the germline V gene, CDR1 is LGHNA and CDR2 is YNFKEQ. The CDR3 is 15 residues long. The CDR3 spells CASSLEGPSYNEQFF. CDR3 coding DNA: TGTGCCAGCAGCCTCGAGGGACCTTCCTACAATGAGCAGTTCTTC.

The V and J genes are TRBV6-5 and TRBJ1-2; D is unclear. From germline, CDR1 is MNHEY and CDR2 SVGAGI. This CDR3 has 10 residues. V shed 7 bases and J shed 5 bases, with 5 bases lying between them. CDR3 region: CASTQYGYTF. CDR3 DNA: TGTGCCAGCACCCAATATGGCTACACCTTC.

This clonotype was counted a few times. The rearrangement uses TRBV6-2 or TRBV6-3 and TRBJ2-7; D may be TRBD1 or TRBD2 (5 bases each). The CDR3 loop spans 13 amino acids. Per germline, CDR1 MNHEY and CDR2 SVGEGT. Trimming took 2 bases from V and 2 from J, leaving 7 bases between them. The CDR3 here is CASSYGTPYEQYF. CDR3 nucleotide sequence: TGTGCCAGCAGTTACGGGACCCCCTACGAGCAGTACTTC.

This sequence joins TRBV5-1 and TRBJ2-3; no clear D. The CDR3 loop spans 13 amino acids. V dropped 2 bases and J dropped 1 base, with 5 bases sitting between them. The germline gives CDR1 SGHRS, CDR2 YFSETQ. This chain's CDR3 is CASSFFGTDTQYF. In nucleotides, the CDR3 is TGCGCCAGCAGCTTCTTTGGCACAGATACGCAGTATTTT.

DNA of the CDR3: TGCAGTGCTTTCTTGGACCAGACCGCTGGGGAGCAGTACTTC. The encoded protein is CSAFLDQTAGEQYF. This sequence joins TRBV20-1 and TRBJ2-7; no firm D call. CDR1 and CDR2 (germline): DFQATT, SNEGSKA (reference sequence). Trimming stripped 5 bases from V and 7 bases from J, with 21 bases between. The CDR3 contains 14 residues.

In this sample, this clonotype turned up a few times. The rearrangement links TRBV3-1 to TRBJ2-3; D not resolved. Germline V lookup: CDR1 LGHDT, CDR2 YNNKEL (reference sequence). Trimming removed 0 bases at V and 2 bases at J, with 21 bases between. The CDR3 covers 19 residues. In DNA, the CDR3 is TGTGCCAGCAGCCAAGATGTGGGATTGGGCCGGAATCCCACAGATACGCAGTATTTT. Translating it yields CASSQDVGLGRNPTDTQYF.

A few counts support this clonotype. The chain joins TRBV13 to TRBJ2-3; TRBD1 agrees at 10 bases. The CDR3 extends over 18 amino acids. Germline-derived CDR1 and CDR2 are PRHDT and FYEKMQ (reference sequence). The J segment lost 4 bases and the V segment lost 5 bases, leaving 15 bases of the junction unmatched. In DNA form, the CDR3 reads TGTGCCAGCAGCCATCAAGGGGACGGGACAGGGGTGGCAGATACGCAGTATTTT. It specifies CASSHQGDGTGVADTQYF.

V usage is TRBV27 and J usage is TRBJ2-1; 10 nucleotides align to TRBD1. CDR1 and CDR2 from the germline V gene are MNHEY and SMNVEV (reference sequence). This CDR3 comprises 15 residues. V shed 5 bases and J 7 bases; nucleotides not matched to a gene: 8. The CDR3 protein is CASSIGTGVGNEQFF. The CDR3 bases are TGTGCCAGCAGTATCGGGACAGGGGTAGGGAATGAGCAGTTCTTC.

The CDR3 spells CASSLVMGDYGYTF. The CDR3 DNA is TGCGCCAGCAGCTTGGTGATGGGAGACTATGGCTACACCTTC. The rearrangement joins TRBV5-1 to TRBJ1-2; D is uncertain. Per germline, CDR1 SGHRS and CDR2 YFSETQ. The V and J ends lost 0 bases and 3 bases respectively, with 9 bases between them. The length of the CDR3 is 14 residues.

This clonotype has just a few counts. This chain joins TRBV12-3 or TRBV12-4 and TRBJ1-6, with no clear D. The V end lost 5 bases, the J end lost 6 bases, and 11 bases lay between the germline ends. The CDR3 consists of 14 residues. The CDR3 nucleotides read TGTGCCAGCAGTCGGGTCTCACTTAATTCACCCCTCCACTTT. Its protein product is CASSRVSLNSPLHF.

The sample holds a few counts of this clonotype. The genes are TRBV4-2 and TRBJ2-5; D is perhaps TRBD1 (5 bases). V was pared by 1 base and J by 4 bases, with 13 bases between. CDR3 length equals 15 residues. Germline CDR1 LGHNA, CDR2 YNFKEQ. The CDR3 sequence: CASSQGQGSTETQYF. The DNA of the CDR3 is TGTGCCAGCAGCCAAGGTCAGGGATCAACAGAGACCCAGTACTTC.

The V gene is TRBV5-5, the J gene TRBJ2-1, with 8 bases matching TRBD2. CDR3 size: 15 residues. V lost 4 bases, J lost 6 bases, and 9 bases stayed unmatched. Per germline, CDR1 SGHKS and CDR2 YYEKEE (reference sequence). The CDR3 DNA reads as TGTGCCAGCAGCGCGCCCGGGACTAGTGCCAATGAGCAGTTCTTC. It encodes CASSAPGTSANEQFF.

This clonotype was detected ten times or more. The chain combines TRBV5-1 with TRBJ2-7; TRBD2 matches at 7 bases. Trimming cost V 5 bases and J 5 bases; bases outside gene matches: 4. The CDR3 runs to 12 residues. Germline lookup yields CDR1 SGHRS and CDR2 YFSETQ. The CDR3 DNA follows: TGCGCCAGCAGGGGTCTAGCGGACGAGCAGTACTTC. This codes for CASRGLADEQYF. Looking up the rest from reference TRBV5-1 and TRBJ2-7 gives the full variable domain: KAGVTQTPRYLIKTRGQQVTLSCSPISGHRSVSWYQQTPGQGLQFLFEYFSETQRNKGNFPGRFSGRQFSNSRSEMNVSTLELGDSALYLCASRGLADEQYFGPGTRLTVT.